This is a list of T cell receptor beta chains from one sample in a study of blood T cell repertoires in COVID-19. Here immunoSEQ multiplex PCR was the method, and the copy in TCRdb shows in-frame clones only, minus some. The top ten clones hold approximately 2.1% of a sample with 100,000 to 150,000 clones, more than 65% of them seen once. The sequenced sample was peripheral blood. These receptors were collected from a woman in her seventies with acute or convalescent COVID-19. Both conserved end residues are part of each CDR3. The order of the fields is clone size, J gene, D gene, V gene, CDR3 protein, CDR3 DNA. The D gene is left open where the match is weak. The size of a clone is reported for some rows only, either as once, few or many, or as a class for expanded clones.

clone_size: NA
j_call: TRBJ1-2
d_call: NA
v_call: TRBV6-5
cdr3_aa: CASSLEPTTGYTF
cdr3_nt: TGTGCCAGCAGTCTAGAGCCAACAACGGGCTACACCTTC

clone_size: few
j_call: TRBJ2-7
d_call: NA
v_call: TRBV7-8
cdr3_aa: CASSLGGQGTYEQYF
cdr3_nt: TGTGCCAGCAGCTTAGGGGGTCAGGGAACCTACGAGCAGTACTTC

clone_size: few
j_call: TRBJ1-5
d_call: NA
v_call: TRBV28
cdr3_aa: CASSFLRGIDPQHF
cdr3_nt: TGTGCCAGCAGTTTCCTGCGGGGAATCGACCCCCAGCATTTT

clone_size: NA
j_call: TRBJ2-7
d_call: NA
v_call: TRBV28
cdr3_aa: CASPPQGVPAYGQYF
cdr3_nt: TGTGCCAGCCCACCACAGGGAGTACCCGCGTATGGGCAGTACTTC

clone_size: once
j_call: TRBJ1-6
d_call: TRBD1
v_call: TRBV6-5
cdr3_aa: CASSVQGGNSPLHF
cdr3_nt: TGTGCCAGCAGCGTACAGGGGGGTAATTCACCCCTCCACTTT

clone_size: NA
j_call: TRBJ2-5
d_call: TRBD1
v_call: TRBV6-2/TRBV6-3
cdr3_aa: CASSDGQGASETQYF
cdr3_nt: TGTGCCAGCAGTGACGGACAGGGGGCATCGGAGACCCAGTACTTC

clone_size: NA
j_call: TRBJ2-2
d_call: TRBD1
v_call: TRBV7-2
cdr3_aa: CASSPVRGRNTGELFF
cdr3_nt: TGTGCCAGCAGCCCCGTCAGGGGGCGGAACACCGGGGAGCTGTTTTTT

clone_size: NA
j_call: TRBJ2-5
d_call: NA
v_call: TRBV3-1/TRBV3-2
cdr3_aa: CASSLARQETQYF
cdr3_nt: TGTGCCAGCAGCCTGGCCCGACAAGAGACCCAGTACTTC

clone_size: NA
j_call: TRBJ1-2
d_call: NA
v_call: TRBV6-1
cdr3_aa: CASSEGPVPNYGYTF
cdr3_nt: TGTGCCAGCAGTGAAGGGCCAGTACCTAACTATGGCTACACCTTC

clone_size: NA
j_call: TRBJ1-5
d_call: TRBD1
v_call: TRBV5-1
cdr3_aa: CASSYGQGGSNQPQHF
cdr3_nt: TGCGCCAGCAGCTACGGACAGGGCGGCAGCAATCAGCCCCAGCATTTT

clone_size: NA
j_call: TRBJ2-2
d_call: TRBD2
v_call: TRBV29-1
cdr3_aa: CSVLSGGADGELFF
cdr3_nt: TGCAGCGTTCTTAGCGGGGGGGCCGACGGGGAGCTGTTTTTT

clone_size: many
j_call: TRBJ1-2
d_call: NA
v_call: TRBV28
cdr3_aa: CASTPAGGQVGGYTF
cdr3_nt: TGTGCCAGCACCCCCGCGGGTGGGCAGGTGGGAGGCTACACCTTC

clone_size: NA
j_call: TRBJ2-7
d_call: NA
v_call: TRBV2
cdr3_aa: CASSVQGTYEQYF
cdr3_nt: TGTGCCAGCAGTGTGCAGGGGACCTACGAGCAGTACTTC

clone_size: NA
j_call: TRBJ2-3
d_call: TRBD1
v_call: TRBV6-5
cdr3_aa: CASTDRGDADTQYF
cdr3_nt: TGTGCCAGCACCGACAGGGGGGATGCAGATACGCAGTATTTT

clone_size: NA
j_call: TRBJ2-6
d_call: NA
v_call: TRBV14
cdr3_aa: CASSQELGSSGANVLTF
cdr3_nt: TGTGCCAGCAGCCAAGAGTTAGGGAGCTCTGGGGCCAACGTCCTGACTTTC

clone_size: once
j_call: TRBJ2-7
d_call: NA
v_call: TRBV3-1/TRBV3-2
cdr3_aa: CASSQGGFGLIYEQYF
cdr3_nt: TGTGCCAGCAGCCAAGGAGGTTTCGGACTTATCTACGAGCAGTACTTC

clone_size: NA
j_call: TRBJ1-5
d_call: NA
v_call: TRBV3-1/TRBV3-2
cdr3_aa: CASSHSGNQPQHF
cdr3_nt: TGTGCCAGCAGCCATTCCGGGAATCAGCCCCAGCATTTT

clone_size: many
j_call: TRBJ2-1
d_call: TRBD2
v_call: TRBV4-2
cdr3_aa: CASSHGLAGDNEQFF
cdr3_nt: TGTGCCAGCAGCCATGGACTAGCGGGAGACAATGAGCAGTTCTTC

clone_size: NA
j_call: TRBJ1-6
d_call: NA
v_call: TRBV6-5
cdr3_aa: CASSYSRTVSNSPLHF
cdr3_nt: TGTGCCAGCAGTTACTCGAGGACAGTTAGTAATTCACCCCTCCACTTT

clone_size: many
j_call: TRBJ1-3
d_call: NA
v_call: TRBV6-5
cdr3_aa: CASSSQGGNTIYF
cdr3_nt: TGTGCCAGCAGCTCACAGGGCGGAAACACCATATATTTT

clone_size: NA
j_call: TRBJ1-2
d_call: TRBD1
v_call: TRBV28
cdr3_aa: CASRSGQGIGGYTF
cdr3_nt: TGTGCCAGCAGATCGGGACAGGGGATAGGTGGCTACACCTTC

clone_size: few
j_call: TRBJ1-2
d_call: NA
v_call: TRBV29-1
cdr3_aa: CSVEGRANYGYTF
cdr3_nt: TGCAGCGTTGAGGGCAGGGCTAACTATGGCTACACCTTC

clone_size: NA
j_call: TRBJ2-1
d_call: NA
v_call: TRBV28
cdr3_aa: CASRRAGESYNEQFF
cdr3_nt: TGTGCCAGCAGGAGGGCGGGCGAATCCTACAATGAGCAGTTCTTC

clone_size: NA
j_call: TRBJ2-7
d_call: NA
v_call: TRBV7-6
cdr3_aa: CASSLEQRYEQYF
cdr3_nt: TGTGCCAGCAGCTTAGAACAGAGATACGAGCAGTACTTC

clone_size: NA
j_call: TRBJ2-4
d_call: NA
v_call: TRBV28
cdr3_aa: CASSSTQAHKNIQYF
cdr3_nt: TGTGCCAGCAGTTCGACACAGGCACATAAAAACATTCAGTACTTC

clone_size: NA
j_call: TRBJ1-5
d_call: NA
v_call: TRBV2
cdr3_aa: CASRGDSGQPQHF
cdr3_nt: TGTGCCAGCAGGGGGGACTCTGGACAGCCCCAGCATTTT

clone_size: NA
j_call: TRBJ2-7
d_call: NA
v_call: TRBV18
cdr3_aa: CASSPESDRYEQYF
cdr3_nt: TGTGCCAGCTCACCGGAATCGGACAGATACGAGCAGTACTTC

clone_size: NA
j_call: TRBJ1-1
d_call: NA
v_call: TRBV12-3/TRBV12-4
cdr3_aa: CASSFQSGEAFF
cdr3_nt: TGTGCCAGCAGTTTCCAGAGCGGTGAAGCTTTCTTT

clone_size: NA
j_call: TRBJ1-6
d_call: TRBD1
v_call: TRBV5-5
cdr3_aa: CASSPGQDSPLHF
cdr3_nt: TGTGCCAGCAGCCCAGGACAGGATTCACCCCTCCACTTT

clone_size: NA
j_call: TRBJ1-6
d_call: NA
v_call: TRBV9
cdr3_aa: CASSVSFGNNSPLHF
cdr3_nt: TGTGCCAGCAGCGTCTCATTCGGGAATAATTCACCCCTCCACTTT

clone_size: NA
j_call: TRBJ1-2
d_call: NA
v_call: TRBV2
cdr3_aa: CASSEETARLYGYTF
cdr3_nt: TGTGCCAGCAGTGAAGAAACAGCCCGATTGTATGGCTACACCTTC

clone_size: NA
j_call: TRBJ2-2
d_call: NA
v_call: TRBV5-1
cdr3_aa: CASSLANRANTGELFF
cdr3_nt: TGCGCCAGCAGCTTGGCAAACAGAGCGAACACCGGGGAGCTGTTTTTT

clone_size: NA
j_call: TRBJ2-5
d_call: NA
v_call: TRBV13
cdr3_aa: CASSLAGGLETQYF
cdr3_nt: TGTGCCAGCAGCTTAGCCGGGGGTTTGGAGACCCAGTACTTC

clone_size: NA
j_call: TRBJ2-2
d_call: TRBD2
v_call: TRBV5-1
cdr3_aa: CASSPGLAGANTGELFF
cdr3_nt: TGCGCCAGCAGCCCAGGACTAGCGGGGGCGAACACCGGGGAGCTGTTTTTT

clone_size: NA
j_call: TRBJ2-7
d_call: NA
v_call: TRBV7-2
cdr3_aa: CASSLGASWSYEQYF
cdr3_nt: TGTGCCAGCAGCTTAGGGGCTAGCTGGTCCTACGAGCAGTACTTC

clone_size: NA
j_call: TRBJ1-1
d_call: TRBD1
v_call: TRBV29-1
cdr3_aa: CSAVTGDGTEAFF
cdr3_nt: TGCAGCGCCGTAACAGGGGATGGGACTGAAGCTTTCTTT

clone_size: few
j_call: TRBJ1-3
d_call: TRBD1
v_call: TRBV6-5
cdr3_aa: CASVRDRGGNTIYF
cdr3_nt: TGTGCCAGCGTACGGGACAGGGGTGGAAACACCATATATTTT